This paragraph covers one T cell receptor beta chain sequence. The germline gives CDR1 DFQATT, CDR2 SNEGSKA (reference sequence). The CDR3 has 14 residues. The germline V and J ends were trimmed by 0 bases and 0 bases, with 8 bases remaining between them. These data are taken from a study of patients and donors after allogeneic stem cell transplantation. A single record per CDR3 protein comes from TCRdb applying MiXCR to the RT-PCR reads. The top ten clones hold roughly 30% of a sample with about 110,000 distinct CDR3 sequences, roughly 35% of them seen once. The chain is built from TRBV20-1 and TRBJ1-1, with D perhaps matching TRBD1 (5 bases). This clonotype originated in a human donor who was either an allogeneic HSCT recipient or a stem cell or donor lymphocyte infusion donor (not recorded which). It is not recorded whose cells these are; they may come from a transplant donor. The sequenced material came from blood, either unsorted or a sorted T cell fraction (not recorded which). The CDR3 here is CSAREGGVNTEAFF. In DNA, the CDR3 is TGCAGTGCTAGAGAGGGGGGGGTGAACACTGAAGCTTTCTTT.